The next 8 T cell receptor beta chains were all read from a single sample in a study of T cell responses to AZD1222 COVID-19 vaccine. Repertoires were generated with immunoSEQ multiplex PCR, while TCRdb's copy carries only in-frame clones and drops some. This table has roughly 130,000 clones, around 90% appearing once. Sequenced here: peripheral blood, sampled on day 0 of AZD1222 vaccination. These receptors originate from an adult in good health.

The chain combines TRBV24-1 with TRBJ1-5; 9 positions agree with TRBD1. Germline V CDR1 and CDR2: KGHDR, SFDVKD. After removal of 5 bases from V and 1 base from J, the junction contained 5 bases not matched to a gene. The CDR3 totals 16 residues. Here the CDR3 reads CATSAATGGSNQPQHF. The CDR3 DNA follows: TGTGCCACCAGTGCCGCGACAGGGGGGAGCAATCAGCCCCAGCATTTT.

The chain combines TRBV5-8 with TRBJ2-3; no clear D. The germline V gene has CDR1 SGHTS and CDR2 YDEGEE. This CDR3 is built from 14 residues. Between the trimmed V and J ends, which lost 2 bases and 0 bases, there was a span of 7 bases. The CDR3 region has the DNA TGTGCCAGCAGCTTCGGTATTAGCACAGATACGCAGTATTTT. This sequence encodes CASSFGISTDTQYF.

The V call is TRBV12-3 or TRBV12-4, the J call TRBJ1-2; D gene unclear. The CDR3 sequence is 11 residues long. V dropped 1 base and J dropped 5 bases, with 2 bases sitting between them. The CDR3 protein is CASSLGYGYTF. In DNA, the CDR3 is TGTGCCAGCAGTTTAGGGTATGGCTACACCTTC.

This clone was seen a single time. The chain carries TRBV18 and TRBJ1-2; unclear D gene. CDR3 length equals 14 residues. Trimming stripped 0 bases from V and 8 bases from J, with 13 bases between. The germline CDR1 and CDR2 sequences are KGHSH and LQKENI. The DNA of the CDR3 is TGTGCCAGCTCACCACCGGAGAGGGTAGGAGGCTACACCTTC. Translation: CASSPPERVGGYTF.

V is TRBV28 and J is TRBJ1-1; TRBD1 aligns across 7 bases. The CDR3 extends over 16 amino acids. V lost 6 bases to trimming and J lost 5 bases; unmatched junction nucleotides: 15. Per germline, CDR1 MDHEN and CDR2 SYDVKM. The CDR3 is CASSPTLTGRETEAFF. In DNA form, the CDR3 reads TGTGCCAGCAGCCCAACACTGACAGGGAGGGAGACTGAAGCTTTCTTT.

This rearrangement joins TRBV6-6 to TRBJ2-7, with TRBD1 matching 10 bases. This CDR3 has 15 residues. The germline V gene has CDR1 MNHNY and CDR2 SVGAGI (reference sequence). After removal of 5 bases from V and 3 bases from J, the junction contained 7 bases not matched to a gene. CDR3 in DNA: TGTGCCAGCAGTCGAGGACAGGGGGAGCTCTACGAGCAGTACTTC. Translation: CASSRGQGELYEQYF.

The rearrangement joins TRBV27 to TRBJ1-2, with 7 positions matching TRBD1. CDR3 length equals 14 residues. V trimming: 7 bases; J trimming: 4 bases; junction bases outside the gene matches: 9. Per germline, CDR1 MNHEY and CDR2 SMNVEV (reference sequence). The CDR3 nucleotides read TGTGCCAGCACGGACACAGGGGCGTCCTATGGCTACACCTTC. Encoded protein: CASTDTGASYGYTF.

The V gene is TRBV6-4, the J gene TRBJ1-1; D remains unclear. This CDR3 contains 18 residues. Germline lookup yields CDR1 MRHNA and CDR2 SNTAGT. Trimming stripped 3 bases from V and 1 base from J, with 21 bases between. CDR3 coding DNA: TGTGCCAGCAGTGATTTCATAGCAGACACCCGAGGGAACACTGAAGCTTTCTTT. This sequence encodes CASSDFIADTRGNTEAFF.